Here is one TCR beta chain with its context. Its cognate antigen has yet to be identified. The input lacks base qualities; no much larger clone sits a single base away. V loses 0 bases of germline sequence and J loses 9 bases, and the interval between the two ends is 9 bases. The germline V gene provides CDR1 SGHAT and CDR2 FQNNGV. The CDR3 holds 13 amino acids from the cysteine to the phenylalanine. Here the CDR3 DNA is all that survives: 39 bases in frame from base 1. Genomic DNA was extracted with the DNeasy Blood and Tissue Kit from around 10,000 to 100,000 sorted cells per subset. The immunoSEQ service sequenced and mapped the TCRbeta V-J or V-D-J regions, with each sample reaching coverage above 8.5x. The authors processed their data as follows. Only productive rearrangements exported from the immunoSEQ Analyzer platform were analyzed, with clonality assessed on the 500 most abundant clones. To quantify how much repertoires overlapped between populations, both the Morisita-Horn similarity index and the Jaccard index were used. Morisita-Horn similarity between CD8 T-cell subset TCR repertoires was measured in about 6 cancer patients. Drawn from immuneACCESS, this table holds only the in-frame rearrangements with V and J called that TCRdb kept. Clones are partly lost; checked studies trace under half to an unresolved V gene and leave the rest unexplained. Clone size and V and J calls were adopted from that table, with D and trimming inferred from the DNA. The sample records thousands of clones, roughly two thirds of which are singletons. 12% of the sample goes to the ten largest clones.

This specimen comes from a study of CD39 and CD103 CD8 tumor-infiltrating T cells (dated by TCRdb to 2017 to 2018). Some background on the complete study: Repertoire comparisons were shown for an HPV-positive HNSCC, an HPV-negative HNSCC, an ovarian cancer and a melanoma patient. Deep sequencing of TCRbeta CDR3 was used to compare the repertoires of CD8 TIL subsets, defined by CD103 and CD39, against those of peripheral memory CD8 T cells. Broader findings and caveats from the paper: Compared with DN and SP CD8 TILs and with blood memory CD8 T cells, DP CD8 TILs appeared more oligoclonal, with the top 30 clonotypes covering about 50-86%. Clonotypes from DN TILs largely overlapped with peripheral memory CD8 repertoires, while clonotypes from DP TILs were only rarely found in blood or uninvolved lymph node.

Patients were not receiving therapy at sample collection, though earlier treatments ranged from chemotherapy, radiotherapy, surgery and immunotherapy to none. Thawed cells were enriched for T lymphocytes with a negative-selection kit, adding EpCAM beads for tumor-infiltrating lymphocytes. CD8+CD4-CD45RA- cells were sorted as memory CD8 T cells irrespective of CCR7 expression. Peripheral blood mononuclear cells were isolated by Ficoll-Paque PLUS gradient and cryopreserved before analysis. Populations were sorted on a FACSAria II to approximately 99% purity, and the cell pellets were frozen for TCR sequencing without being cultured.

Recombination joined TRBV11-2 with TRBJ2-1; the D segment cannot be called with confidence. The receptor's source is a human donor with head and neck squamous cell carcinoma. Sequenced sample: CD8+ T cells sorted from blood. The cell subset or site tag for this specimen amounts to: total memory CD8 T cells (CD45RA-CCR7+/-) from blood or uninvolved lymph node. CDR3 region: CASSLEAVVEQFF. The nucleotide sequence reads TGTGCCAGCAGCTTAGAGGCGGTAGTTGAGCAGTTCTTC.